One and the same sample provided the 30 T cell receptor beta chains below, sequenced in a study of neurological immune-mediated disorders (dated by TCRdb to between 2018 and 2020). To prepare the library, 5' RACE was applied. Sequencing instrument: Illumina HiSeq 2500. TCRdb reprocessed the public reads (quality trimming at Q25 with fastp, clone calling with MiXCR) and kept in-frame beta chains. Each record represents a unique CDR3 protein, reported with the most common genes and DNA among its rows. The sample table holds roughly 50,000 distinct CDR3 sequences, of which around 4.5% were seen once. Clones ranked in the top ten supply around 5% of the sample. Sequencing input: PBMCs. The receptors derive from a woman in her sixties with multiple sclerosis.

In its sample, this clonotype was seen many times. The chain couples TRBV7-2 to TRBJ2-5; 7 bases fit TRBD1. The germline gives CDR1 SGHTA, CDR2 FQGNSA. The length of the CDR3 is 15 residues. Trimming at V came to 3 bases and at J to 5 bases, leaving 9 bases not matched to a gene. CDR3 residues: CASSLTGLGVETQYF. In DNA form, the CDR3 reads TGTGCCAGCAGCTTGACAGGGTTGGGGGTGGAGACCCAGTACTTC. The variable domain in full, with the rest retrieved from reference TRBV7-2 and TRBJ2-5, is GAGVSQSPSNKVTEKGKDVELRCDPISGHTALYWYRQSLGQGLEFLIYFQGNSAPDKSGLPSDRFSAERTGGSVSTLTIQRTQQEDSAVYLCASSLTGLGVETQYFGPGTRLLVL.

This clonotype was detected many times. The chain uses TRBV4-1 and TRBJ2-5, with 8 bases lining up with TRBD2. V was pared by 2 bases and J by 4 bases, with 6 bases of the junction left unmatched. This CDR3 is built from 15 residues. Germline V gene sequence: CDR1 MGHRA, CDR2 YSYEKL. CDR3 in amino acids: CASSQSQRETETQYF. The CDR3, as DNA: TGCGCCAGCAGCCAAAGCCAGCGGGAGACAGAGACCCAGTACTTC.

By frequency in the sample, this clonotype is medium-sized (0.01 to 0.1%). The rearrangement links TRBV9 to TRBJ1-1, with D possibly matching TRBD1 (5 bases). V lost 2 bases and J lost 3, with 11 bases in between. The CDR3 totals 14 residues. The germline V gene has CDR1 SGDLS and CDR2 YYNGEE. In DNA, the CDR3 is TGTGCCAGCAGCGTCCAGGGAGGGGACACTGAAGCTTTCTTT. Amino acid sequence: CASSVQGGDTEAFF.

This clonotype was detected ten times or more. J is TRBJ2-3 and V is TRBV5-1; 7 positions agree with TRBD2. CDR3 length equals 17 residues. The J segment lost 0 bases and the V segment lost 3 bases, leaving 10 bases of the junction unmatched. The germline gives CDR1 SGHRS, CDR2 YFSETQ. The CDR3 region is CASSSVWGGRSTDTQYF. CDR3 nucleotides: TGCGCCAGCAGCTCGGTGTGGGGAGGGAGAAGCACAGATACGCAGTATTTT.

A few counts support this clonotype. The gene calls are TRBV20-1 and TRBJ1-2, with a possible D match to TRBD1 (5 bases). Trimming left V 0 bases short and J 4 bases short, with 12 bases between. There are 14 residues in the CDR3. The germline CDR1 and CDR2 sequences are DFQATT and SNEGSKA (reference sequence). CDR3 DNA sequence: TGCAGTGCTAGAGAGGACGCAGGGCCCTATGGCTACACCTTC. Amino acids: CSAREDAGPYGYTF.

This chain joins TRBV15 and TRBJ2-1, with 7 bases identical to TRBD1. CDR1 and CDR2 (germline): LNHNV, YYDKDF (reference sequence). The CDR3 consists of 14 residues. The ends lost 6 bases at V and 7 bases at J; junction bases unmatched: 9. The CDR3 spells CATRTTGVGNEQFF. The CDR3 DNA reads TGTGCCACCAGGACCACAGGGGTGGGAAATGAGCAGTTCTTC.

The chain links TRBV2 to TRBJ2-6; D might be TRBD2 (5 bases). V was clipped by 8 bases and J by 1 base, with 9 bases between them. CDR1 is SNHLY, CDR2 FYNNEI, per germline. This CDR3 contains 14 residues. The CDR3: CASSDFSGANVLTF. The DNA of the CDR3 is TGTGCCAGCTCGGACTTTTCTGGGGCCAACGTCCTGACTTTC. The full variable domain, in which reference TRBV2 and TRBJ2-6 provide the parts outside the CDR3, is EPEVTQTPSHQVTQMGQEVILRCVPISNHLYFYWYRQILGQKVEFLVSFYNNEISEKSEIFDDQFSVERPDGSNFTLKIRSTKLEDSAMYFCASSDFSGANVLTFGAGSRLTVL.

As for this clonotype: Sequence at one end of the junction differs from germline and may be a read error. The chain has TRBV4-3 and TRBJ1-5; TRBD1 aligns across 9 bases. The CDR3 covers 15 residues. The germline CDR1 and CDR2 sequences are LGHNA and YSLEER. The CDR3 DNA reads as TGCGCCAGCAGCCTGGACAGGGGAGGGAATCAGCCCCAGAATTTT. It encodes CASSLDRGGNQPQNF.

This clonotype was recorded many times. This rearrangement joins TRBV12-3 or TRBV12-4 to TRBJ2-7; D is undetermined. The length of the CDR3 is 12 residues. V was trimmed by 8 bases and J by 0 bases, leaving 8 bases between them. This CDR3 is CASSSSSYEQYV. The CDR3, as DNA: TGTGCCAGCTCCAGTAGCTCCTACGAGCAGTACGTC.

This clonotype has a count of ten or more. This sequence joins TRBV12-3 or TRBV12-4 and TRBJ2-7, with D possibly being TRBD1 (5 bases). The CDR3 is 12 amino acids. V lost 1 base, J lost 11 bases, and 12 bases lay in between. Here the CDR3 DNA reads TGTGCCAGCAGTTTAGTTCCAGGGATGAAGTACTTC. This translates into CASSLVPGMKYF.

This clonotype was counted only a few times. A junction end diverges from the germline sequence, so it may reflect a read error. The chain combines TRBV4-3 with TRBJ2-7; TRBD1 aligns across 9 bases. Germline assignment: CDR1 LGHNA and CDR2 YSLEER. This CDR3 is 15 amino acids long. The CDR3 DNA reads as TGCTCCAGCAGCCGTCGATATAGGACAGGGGAAGAGCAGTACTTC. It yields the protein CSSSRRYRTGEEQYF.

A few counts support this clonotype. The genes are TRBV6-2 or TRBV6-3 and TRBJ2-3; 9 bases fit TRBD1. After removal of 8 bases from V and 4 bases from J, the junction contained 4 bases not matched to a gene. Per germline, CDR1 MNHEY and CDR2 SVGEGT. CDR3 length: 13 amino acids. DNA for the CDR3: TGTGCCAGCTCGGGACAGGGTCCAGATACGCAGTATTTT. It yields the protein CASSGQGPDTQYF.

This clonotype was counted many times. The rearrangement links TRBV7-9 to TRBJ2-1, with D possibly TRBD2 on 6 matching bases. V dropped 5 bases and J dropped 7 bases, with 9 bases sitting between them. This CDR3 region has 12 residues. The V gene's germline CDR1 is SEHNR and CDR2 FQNEAQ (reference sequence). The CDR3 DNA reads as TGTGCCAGCAGCGGGACTGCGAATGAGCAGTTCTTC. It is translated as CASSGTANEQFF.

The table lists this clonotype with many counts. V and J are TRBV14 and TRBJ1-1; 8 bases agree with TRBD1. CDR3 size: 14 residues. Germline V lookup: CDR1 SGHDN, CDR2 FVKESK. Trimming at V came to 0 bases and at J to 5 bases, leaving 2 bases not matched to a gene. CDR3 region: CASSQEQGATEAFF. The CDR3, as DNA: TGTGCCAGCAGCCAAGAGCAGGGGGCAACTGAAGCTTTCTTT.

There are many counts of this clonotype. The chain joins TRBV7-2 to TRBJ1-5; TRBD1 might be the D (5 bases). The germline V gene has CDR1 SGHTA and CDR2 FQGNSA. V shed 3 bases and J shed 6 bases, with 15 bases lying between them. The CDR3 is 15 residues long. This CDR3 is CASSLSGTELQPQHF. CDR3 nucleotides: TGTGCCAGCAGCTTGAGCGGGACCGAGCTTCAGCCCCAGCATTTT.

Ten or more counts support this clonotype. The chain employs TRBV11-2 and TRBJ2-5, with 11 bases identical to TRBD1. CDR3 length: 15 residues. V dropped 9 bases and J dropped 1; count of bases not matched to a gene: 7. Germline CDR1 and CDR2: SGHAT and FQNNGV. The CDR3 reads CASGGQGDPQETQYF. Here the CDR3 DNA reads TGTGCCAGTGGGGGACAGGGGGACCCCCAAGAGACCCAGTACTTC.

This clonotype was counted ten times or more. The chain is built from TRBV9 and TRBJ2-6; D is unclear. Trimming shortened V by 3 bases and J by 3 bases, and 10 bases separated the two germline ends. This CDR3 has 15 residues. Germline CDR1 reads SGDLS; CDR2 reads YYNGEE. CDR3 protein: CASSGLGDGANVLTF. The CDR3 nucleotides read TGTGCCAGCAGCGGGCTGGGTGATGGGGCCAACGTCCTGACTTTC.

The chain recombines TRBV5-6 with TRBJ1-4; D is possibly TRBD1 (6 bases). CDR1 and CDR2 from the germline V gene are SGHDT and YYEEEE. CDR3 size: 14 residues. The V end lost 3 bases, the J end lost 10 bases, and 16 bases lay between the germline ends. The CDR3 loop is CASSSDRPLGKLFF. The CDR3 coding sequence is TGTGCCAGCAGCTCGGACAGACCTCTGGGAAAACTGTTTTTT.

At least ten counts were recorded for this clonotype. The chain carries TRBV7-2 and TRBJ1-1; D uncertain. The CDR3 has 14 amino acids. CDR1 and CDR2 from the germline V gene are SGHTA and FQGNSA. Trimming cost V 5 bases and J 4 bases, with 14 bases left between them. CDR3 nucleotide sequence: TGTGCCAGCAGCCCACTGAGGGCGGGCACTGAAGCTTTCTTT. Its translation is CASSPLRAGTEAFF.

This clonotype was picked up many times. The chain links TRBV3-1 to TRBJ1-2; D is unclear. The CDR3 runs to 13 residues. The V and J ends lost 1 base and 8 bases respectively, with 11 bases between them. Germline CDR1 is LGHDT and CDR2 is YNNKEL (reference sequence). CDR3 DNA sequence: TGTGCCAGCAGCCAAGGATCCGGAGGGGGCTACACCTTC. It encodes CASSQGSGGGYTF.

The genes are TRBV10-1 and TRBJ1-5, with D perhaps matching TRBD1 (5 bases). There are 13 residues in the CDR3. CDR1 is WNHNN and CDR2 is SYGVQD in the germline V gene (reference sequence). V lost 3 bases to trimming and J lost 6 bases, with 9 bases between them. The CDR3 DNA reads as TGCGCCAGCAGTGATGGGACTCCTCAGCCCCAGCATTTT. Encoded protein: CASSDGTPQPQHF.

This clonotype was found many times. This chain connects TRBV6-5 to TRBJ2-1; no firm D call. CDR3 length: 11 amino acids. Deletions cut 7 bases from V and 8 bases from J, with 9 bases between. Germline CDR1 and CDR2: MNHEY and SVGAGI. The CDR3 DNA reads TGTGCCAGCACCTCCCAGGATGAGCAGTTCTTC. Translated: CASTSQDEQFF.

Only a few counts were recorded for this clonotype. The V and J genes are TRBV29-1 and TRBJ2-1; 8 bases map to TRBD2. Germline-derived CDR1 and CDR2 are SQVTM and ANQGSEA. With 8 bases clipped from V and 1 base from J, the junction kept 16 bases outside the gene matches. This CDR3 has 17 amino acids. The CDR3 sequence: CSSGGTRPPRSYNEQFF. The CDR3 DNA sequence: TGCAGCTCGGGGGGGACTAGGCCCCCGAGATCCTACAATGAGCAGTTCTTC.

As to this clonotype: One end of the junction is discordant with germline, which a read error may explain. The chain recombines TRBV7-7 with TRBJ2-1; TRBD1 is a possible D gene (5 bases). CDR3 length equals 14 residues. CDR1 SSHAT and CDR2 FNYEAQ come from the germline V gene (reference sequence). Here the CDR3 DNA reads TGTGCTAGCAGCTTGGGGCCCGACTACAATGAGCAGTTCTTC. Amino acid sequence: CASSLGPDYNEQFF. Combining the CDR3 with reference TRBV7-7 and TRBJ2-1 gives the whole variable domain GAGVSQSPRYKVTKRGQDVTLRCDPISSHATLYWYQQALGQGPEFLTYFNYEAQPDKSGLPSDRFSAERPEGSISTLTIQRTEQRDSAMYRCASSLGPDYNEQFFGPGTRLTVL.

This clonotype was detected many times. The chain recombines TRBV24-1 with TRBJ2-2, with TRBD2 matching over 10 bases. Germline assignment: CDR1 KGHDR and CDR2 SFDVKD. The CDR3 sequence is 15 residues long. With V trimmed by 3 bases and J by 4 bases, 1 base remained unmatched. The CDR3 DNA reads as TGTGCCACCAGTGATAGCGGGAGGGCCACCGGGGAGCTGTTTTTT. Translated, it gives CATSDSGRATGELFF.

This clonotype came up many times. The gene calls are TRBV20-1 and TRBJ2-1; no reliable D call. The germline CDR1 and CDR2 sequences are DFQATT and SNEGSKA (reference sequence). The V end lost 5 bases, the J end lost 8 bases, and 13 bases lay between the germline ends. The CDR3 sequence is 12 residues long. The chain's CDR3 is CSASSLGDEQFF. Here the CDR3 DNA reads TGCAGTGCTTCCTCCCTGGGCGATGAGCAGTTCTTC.

The table lists this clonotype with many counts. The V gene is TRBV30, the J gene TRBJ1-2; weak D call: TRBD1 (5 bases). Germline assignment: CDR1 GTSNPN and CDR2 SVGIG (reference sequence). The V gene lost 0 bases and the J gene lost 4 bases, with 15 bases spanning the gap. This CDR3 is built from 15 residues. The CDR3 bases are TGTGCCTGGAGTGTTGGGCTCGGGACGGGCTATGGCTACACCTTC. Its protein is CAWSVGLGTGYGYTF.

This clonotype was counted between two and nine times. The chain carries TRBV9 and TRBJ2-3, with a possible D match to TRBD1 (5 bases). CDR3 size: 14 residues. Germline CDR1 reads SGDLS; CDR2 reads YYNGEE. The V and J ends lost 3 bases and 2 bases respectively, with 10 bases between them. The CDR3 sequence: CASSAGPPTDTQYF. The CDR3 DNA follows: TGTGCCAGCAGCGCAGGGCCACCCACAGATACGCAGTATTTT.

At least ten counts were recorded for this clonotype. The genes are TRBV20-1 and TRBJ2-5, with D unclear. Germline-derived CDR1 and CDR2 are DFQATT and SNEGSKA (reference sequence). The V end lost 1 base, the J end lost 2 bases, and 11 bases lay between the germline ends. This CDR3 has 14 amino acids. The CDR3 spells CSARVSGLQETQYF. CDR3 DNA: TGCAGTGCTAGAGTTTCCGGGCTGCAAGAGACCCAGTACTTC.

This chain connects TRBV6-6 to TRBJ1-5; the D gene is possibly TRBD1 (6 bases). Trimming shortened V by 7 bases and J by 3 bases, and 10 bases separated the two germline ends. The CDR3 is made up of 13 amino acids. Germline lookup yields CDR1 MNHNY and CDR2 SVGAGI (reference sequence). CDR3 protein: CASTGHLNQPQHF. Written as DNA, the CDR3 is TGTGCCAGCACGGGACACCTCAATCAGCCCCAGCATTTT.